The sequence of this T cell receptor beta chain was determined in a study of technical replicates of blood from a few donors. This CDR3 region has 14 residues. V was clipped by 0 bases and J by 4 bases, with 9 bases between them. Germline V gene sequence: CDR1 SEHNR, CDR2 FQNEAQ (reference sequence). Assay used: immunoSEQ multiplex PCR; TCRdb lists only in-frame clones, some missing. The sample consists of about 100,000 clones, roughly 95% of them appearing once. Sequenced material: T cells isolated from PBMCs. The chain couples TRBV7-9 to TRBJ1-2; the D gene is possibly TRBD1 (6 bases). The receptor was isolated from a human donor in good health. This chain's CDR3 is CASSLAGTPYGYTF. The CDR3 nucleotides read TGTGCCAGCAGCTTAGCGGGGACACCCTATGGCTACACCTTC.